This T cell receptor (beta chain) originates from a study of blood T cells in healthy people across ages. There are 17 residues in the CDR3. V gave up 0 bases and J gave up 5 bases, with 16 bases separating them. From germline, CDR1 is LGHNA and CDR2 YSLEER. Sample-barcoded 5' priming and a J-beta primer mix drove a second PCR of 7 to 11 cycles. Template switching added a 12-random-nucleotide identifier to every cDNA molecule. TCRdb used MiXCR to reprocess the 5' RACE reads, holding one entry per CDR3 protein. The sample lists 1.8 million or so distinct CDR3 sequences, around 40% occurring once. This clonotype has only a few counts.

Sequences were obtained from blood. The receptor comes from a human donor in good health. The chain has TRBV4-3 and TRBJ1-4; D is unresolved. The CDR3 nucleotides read TGCGCCAGCAGCCAAGATAGCCTTCTGGGCGGGAATGAAAAACTGTTTTTT. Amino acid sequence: CASSQDSLLGGNEKLFF.